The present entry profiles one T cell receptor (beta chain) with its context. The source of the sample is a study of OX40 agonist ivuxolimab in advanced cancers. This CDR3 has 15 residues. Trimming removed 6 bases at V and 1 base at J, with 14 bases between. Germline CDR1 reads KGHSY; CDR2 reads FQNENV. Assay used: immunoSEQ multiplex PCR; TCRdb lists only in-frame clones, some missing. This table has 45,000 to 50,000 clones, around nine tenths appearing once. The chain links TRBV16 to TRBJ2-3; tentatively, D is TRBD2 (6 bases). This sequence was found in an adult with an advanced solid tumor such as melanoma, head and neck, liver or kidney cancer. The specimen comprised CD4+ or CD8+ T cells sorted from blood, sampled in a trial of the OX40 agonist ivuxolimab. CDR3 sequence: CASSQGGTGTDTQYF. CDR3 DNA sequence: TGTGCCAGCAGTCAGGGAGGAACGGGCACAGATACGCAGTATTTT.